This T cell receptor beta chain was sequenced during a study of Graves' ophthalmopathy and Graves' hyperthyroidism. Study details: Sampling took place at initial diagnosis, with peripheral blood obtained before any treatment.

Study conclusions and caveats: Most thyroid-expanded clonotypes exceeding 0.001 frequency were also found in blood.

TCR beta CDR3 amplification used RNA transcripts. The first round was an RT-PCR with HTBI primers, and the second round was a multiplex PCR. One entry per CDR3 protein results from TCRdb running MiXCR on the multiplex PCR reads. The sample comprises about 180,000 distinct CDR3 sequences, 30% to 45% of which are singletons, and about 5.8% rests with the top ten. Presentation of ophthalmopathy in the donors involved moderate-to-severe activity, CAS ≥3, NOSPECS ≥4 and a duration under 3 months. Other autoimmune diseases, uncontrolled infections, pregnancy and lactation each led to patient exclusion. This clonotype was picked up many times. Its specificity is unknown. Trimming pared 4 bases from V and 6 bases from J, leaving 12 bases between. Germline loops: CDR1 LGHDT, CDR2 YNNKEL (reference sequence). The CDR3 has 13 amino acids.

The clonotype originates from a middle-aged woman with Graves' ophthalmopathy. The rearrangement uses TRBV3-1 and TRBJ1-2, with no clear D. Sequenced input: peripheral blood. Written as DNA, the CDR3 is TGTGCCAGCAGCCCACTACGTGGGGATGGCTACACCTTC. Amino acids: CASSPLRGDGYTF. The entire variable domain, with the rest obtained from reference TRBV3-1 and TRBJ1-2, is as follows: DTAVSQTPKYLVTQMGNDKSIKCEQNLGHDTMYWYKQDSKKFLKIMFSYNNKELIINETVPNRFSPKSPDKAHLNLHINSLELGDSAVYFCASSPLRGDGYTFGSGTRLTVV.